The entry that follows covers one T cell receptor beta chain sequence. The germline V gene has CDR1 LNHDA and CDR2 SQIVND (reference sequence). The V and J ends lost 5 bases and 0 bases respectively, with 11 bases between them. This CDR3 comprises 15 residues. This sample was included in a study of blood T cell repertoires in COVID-19. Profiling relied on immunoSEQ multiplex PCR, and the TCRdb table lists in-frame clones only, not all of them. The sample has 200,000 to 250,000 clones; roughly 92% are singletons. The chain has TRBV19 and TRBJ1-3; no firm D call. The clonotype comes from a man aged 60-69 years with COVID-19, enrolled during active disease. Sample: peripheral blood. CDR3 nucleotides: TGTGCCAGTAGTGTTGACGGGAACTCTGGAAACACCATATATTTT. Translated, it gives CASSVDGNSGNTIYF. The variable domain in full, with the rest retrieved from reference TRBV19 and TRBJ1-3, is DGGITQSPKYLFRKEGQNVTLSCEQNLNHDAMYWYRQDPGQGLRLIYYSQIVNDFQKGDIAEGYSVSREKKESFPLTVTSAQKNPTAFYLCASSVDGNSGNTIYFGEGSWLTVV.